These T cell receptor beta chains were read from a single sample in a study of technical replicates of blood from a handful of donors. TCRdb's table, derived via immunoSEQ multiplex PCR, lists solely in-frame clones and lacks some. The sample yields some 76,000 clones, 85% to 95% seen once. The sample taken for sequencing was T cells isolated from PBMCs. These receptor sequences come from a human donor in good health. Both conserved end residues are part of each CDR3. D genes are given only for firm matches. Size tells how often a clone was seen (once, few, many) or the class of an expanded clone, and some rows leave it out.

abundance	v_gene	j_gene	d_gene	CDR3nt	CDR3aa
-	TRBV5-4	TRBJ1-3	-	TGTGCCAGCAGCCCCTCGGGGGGGGCGAGGTCTGGAAACACCATATATTTT	CASSPSGGARSGNTIYF
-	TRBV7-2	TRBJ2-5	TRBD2	TGTGCCAGCAGCATCGGGACTAGCCAAGAGACCCAGTACTTC	CASSIGTSQETQYF
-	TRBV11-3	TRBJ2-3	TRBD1	TGTGCCAGCAGCTTACAGGGGGTTAAGGATACGCAGTATTTT	CASSLQGVKDTQYF
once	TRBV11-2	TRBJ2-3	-	TGTGCCAGCAGCTTAGACTCTGATACGCAGTATTTT	CASSLDSDTQYF
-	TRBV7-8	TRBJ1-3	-	TGTGCCAGCAGCTTTAGCTTACAGGGTGGAAACACCATATATTTT	CASSFSLQGGNTIYF
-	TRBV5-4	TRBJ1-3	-	TGTGCCAGCAGCCAGAGCAGGACTACCGGAAACACCATATATTTT	CASSQSRTTGNTIYF
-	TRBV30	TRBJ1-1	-	TGTGCCTGGAGTGTGGAATTAAGCGTCACTGAAGCTTTCTTT	CAWSVELSVTEAFF
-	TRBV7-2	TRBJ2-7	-	TGTGCCAGCAGCTTAGCTAGCGGCAACAACTACGAGCAGTACTTC	CASSLASGNNYEQYF
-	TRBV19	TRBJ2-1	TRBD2	TGTGCCAGTAGTCTGGGGGAGGGCCTGAGAAATGAGCAGTTCTTC	CASSLGEGLRNEQFF
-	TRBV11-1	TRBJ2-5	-	TGTGCCAGCAGCTTCTCTAGCAGGGAGACCCAGTACTTC	CASSFSSRETQYF
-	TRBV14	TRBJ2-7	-	TGTGCCAGCAGCCAAGATTGGCCAGGAACCTACGAGCAGTACTTC	CASSQDWPGTYEQYF
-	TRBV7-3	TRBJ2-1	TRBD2	TGTGCCAGCAGCCCTCACCCTAGCGGGAGCAATGAGCAGTTCTTC	CASSPHPSGSNEQFF
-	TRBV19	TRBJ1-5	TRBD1	TGTGCCAGTAGTATTCGACAGGGGAGTAGGATGAGGGAGTTTAACACCAATCAGCCCCAGCATTTT	CASSIRQGSRMREFNTNQPQHF
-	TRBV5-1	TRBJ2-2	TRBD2	TGCGCCAGCAGCTTGACTAGCGGGAACACCGGGGAGCTGTTTTTT	CASSLTSGNTGELFF
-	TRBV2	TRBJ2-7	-	TGTGCCAGTTTCGAACTAGGAGAAGACCCCTACGAGCAGTACTTC	CASFELGEDPYEQYF
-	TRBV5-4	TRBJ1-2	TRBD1	TGTGCCAGCAGCCATGGACAGGGGTCCTATGGCTACACCTTC	CASSHGQGSYGYTF
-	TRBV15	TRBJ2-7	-	TGTGCCACCAGCAGATACCAAGGGGACGAGCAGTACTTC	CATSRYQGDEQYF
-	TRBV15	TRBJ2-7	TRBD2	TGTGCCACCAGCAGCGCGCCCGATACTAGCGGGCCCTACGAGCAGTACTTC	CATSSAPDTSGPYEQYF
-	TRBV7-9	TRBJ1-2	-	TGTGCCAGCAGCGAGGGCACATCCCGGGGCTACACCTTC	CASSEGTSRGYTF
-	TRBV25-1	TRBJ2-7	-	TGTGCCAGTCGTGACAGTATCTACGAGCAGTACTTC	CASRDSIYEQYF
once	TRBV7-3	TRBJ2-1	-	TGTGCCAGCAGCTTGGACATGAGCTCCTACAATGAGCAGTTCTTC	CASSLDMSSYNEQFF
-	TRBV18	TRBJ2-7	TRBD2	TGTGCCAGCTCACCAAAAGCGGGAACTCCCTACGAGCAGTACTTC	CASSPKAGTPYEQYF
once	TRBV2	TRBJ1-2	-	TGTGCCAGCAGGTTGAGCAACTATGGCTACACCTTC	CASRLSNYGYTF
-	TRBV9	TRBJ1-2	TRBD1	TGTGCCAGCAGCGTTTGGGGGCTCGGACAGGGAATCGAGGGCTACACCTTC	CASSVWGLGQGIEGYTF
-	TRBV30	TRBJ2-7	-	TGTGCCTGGGACAGCACCTACGAGCAGTACTTC	CAWDSTYEQYF
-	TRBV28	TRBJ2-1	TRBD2	TGTGCCAGCAGTCCCTCCAGCGGGAACCCCTACAATGAGCAGTTCTTC	CASSPSSGNPYNEQFF
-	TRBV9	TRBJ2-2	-	TGTGCCAGCAGCGCTTCCAGCGGGGAGCTGTTTTTT	CASSASSGELFF
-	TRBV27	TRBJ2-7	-	TGTGCCAGCAGTCATGCCGGGATAAACTACGAGCAGTACTTC	CASSHAGINYEQYF
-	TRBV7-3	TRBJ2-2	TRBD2	TGTGCCAGCAGCTTAACAGCGGGAGTAGGCACCGGGGAGCTGTTTTTT	CASSLTAGVGTGELFF
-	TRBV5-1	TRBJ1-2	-	TGCGCCAGCAGCCAACAGGGTGACTATGGCTACACCTTC	CASSQQGDYGYTF
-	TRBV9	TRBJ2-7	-	TGTGCCAGCAGCAAGGGACTCTCCTCCTACGAGCAGTACTTC	CASSKGLSSYEQYF
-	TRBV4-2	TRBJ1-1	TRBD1	TGTGCCAGCAGCCAGTCCGGGACAGGGCATGAAGCTTTCTTT	CASSQSGTGHEAFF
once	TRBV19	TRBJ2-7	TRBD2	TGTGCCAGTAGTATAGATACGGGGGGCTCCTACGAGCAGTACTTC	CASSIDTGGSYEQYF
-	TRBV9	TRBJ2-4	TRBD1	TGTGCCAGCAGCGCCGGGACAGGGTTATCCAAAAACATTCAGTACTTC	CASSAGTGLSKNIQYF
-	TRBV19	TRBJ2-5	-	TGTGCCAGTAGTACGCCAGGTCTCCAAGAGACCCAGTACTTC	CASSTPGLQETQYF
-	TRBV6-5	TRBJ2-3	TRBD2	TGTGCCAGCACCGGACGACGAGCGGGGACAGATACGCAGTATTTT	CASTGRRAGTDTQYF
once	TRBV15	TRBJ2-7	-	TGTGCCACCAGCAGAGAAGAGACAGCGATGGACTACGAGCAGTACTTC	CATSREETAMDYEQYF
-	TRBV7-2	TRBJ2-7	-	TGTGCCAGCAGCGAGGGTCCGGACGGCTACGAGCAGTACTTC	CASSEGPDGYEQYF
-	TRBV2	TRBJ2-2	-	TGTGCCAGCGGGGAGGACGGACTGAACACCGGGGAGCTGTTTTTT	CASGEDGLNTGELFF
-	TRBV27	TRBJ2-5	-	TGTGCCAGCAGCCCTCGCCTGAAAAGGACAGAAGAGACCCAGTACTTC	CASSPRLKRTEETQYF
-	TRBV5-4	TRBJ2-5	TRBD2	TGTGCCAGCAGCTCTAGCGGGAGGGAGACCCAGTACTTC	CASSSSGRETQYF
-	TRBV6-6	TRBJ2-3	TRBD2	TGTGCCAGCAGTTGGGGGGGGGATACGCAGTATTTT	CASSWGGDTQYF
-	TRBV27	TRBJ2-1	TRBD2	TGTGCCAGCAATCCTAGCGGAGGCGCCTACAATGAGCAGTTCTTC	CASNPSGGAYNEQFF
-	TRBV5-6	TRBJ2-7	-	TGTGCCAGCAGCGCTCCCTTGAGGGAACAGTACTTC	CASSAPLREQYF
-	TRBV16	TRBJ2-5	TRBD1	TGTGCCAGCAGCCCCGGGACAGGGAAGGAGACCCAGTACTTC	CASSPGTGKETQYF
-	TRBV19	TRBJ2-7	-	TGTGCCAGTAGTGAAGGCTGGAGGTATTCTCCCGTCGAGCAGTACTTC	CASSEGWRYSPVEQYF
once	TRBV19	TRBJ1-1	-	TGTGCCAGTAGTGGCCCATACACTGAAGCTTTCTTT	CASSGPYTEAFF
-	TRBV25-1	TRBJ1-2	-	TGTGCCAGCAGTGTCGGACAGACCTCCTATGGCTACACCTTC	CASSVGQTSYGYTF
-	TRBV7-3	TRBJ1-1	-	TGTGCCAGCAGACCTACAGGGCCTGAAGCTTTCTTT	CASRPTGPEAFF
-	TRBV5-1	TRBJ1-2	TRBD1	TGCGCCAGCAGCTCGGGACAGGGAACAGGCTACACCTTC	CASSSGQGTGYTF
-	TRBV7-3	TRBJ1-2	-	TGTGCCAGCAGCCTCGACAGGAATAACTATGGCTACACCTTC	CASSLDRNNYGYTF